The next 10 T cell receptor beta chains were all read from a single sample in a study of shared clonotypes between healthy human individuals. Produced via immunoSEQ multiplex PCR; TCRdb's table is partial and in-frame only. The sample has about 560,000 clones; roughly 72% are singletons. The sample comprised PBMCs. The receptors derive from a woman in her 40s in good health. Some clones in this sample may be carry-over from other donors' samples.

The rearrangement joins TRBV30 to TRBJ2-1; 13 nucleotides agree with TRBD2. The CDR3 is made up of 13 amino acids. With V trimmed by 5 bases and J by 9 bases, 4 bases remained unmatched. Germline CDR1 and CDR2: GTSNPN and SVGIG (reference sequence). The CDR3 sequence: CAWGLAGAGEQFF. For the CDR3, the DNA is TGTGCCTGGGGACTAGCGGGAGCTGGTGAGCAGTTCTTC. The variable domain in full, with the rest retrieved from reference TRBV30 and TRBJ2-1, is SQTIHQWPATLVQPVGSPLSLECTVEGTSNPNLYWYRQAAGRGLQLLFYSVGIGQISSEVPQNLSASRPQDRQFILSSKKLLLSDSGFYLCAWGLAGAGEQFFGPGTRLTVL.

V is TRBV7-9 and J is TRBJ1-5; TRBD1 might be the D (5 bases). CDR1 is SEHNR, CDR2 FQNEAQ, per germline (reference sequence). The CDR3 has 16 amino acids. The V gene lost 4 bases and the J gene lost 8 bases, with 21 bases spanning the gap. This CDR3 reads CASSSERAGPLEPQHF. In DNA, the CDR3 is TGTGCCAGCAGCTCAGAAAGGGCAGGGCCTTTAGAGCCCCAGCATTTT.

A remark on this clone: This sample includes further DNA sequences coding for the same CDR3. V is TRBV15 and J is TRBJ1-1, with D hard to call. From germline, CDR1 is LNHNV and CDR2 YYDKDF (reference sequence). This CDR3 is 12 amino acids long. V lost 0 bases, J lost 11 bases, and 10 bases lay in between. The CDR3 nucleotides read TGTGCCACCAGCAGAGATCTTGGAGGGGCTTTCTTT. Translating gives CATSRDLGGAFF.

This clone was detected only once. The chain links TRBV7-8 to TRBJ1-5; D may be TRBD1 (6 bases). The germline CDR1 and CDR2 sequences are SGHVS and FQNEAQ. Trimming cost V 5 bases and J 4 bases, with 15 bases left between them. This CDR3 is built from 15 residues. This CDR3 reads CASSPSQGRNQPQHF. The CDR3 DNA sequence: TGTGCCAGCAGCCCGTCACAGGGACGAAATCAGCCCCAGCATTTT.

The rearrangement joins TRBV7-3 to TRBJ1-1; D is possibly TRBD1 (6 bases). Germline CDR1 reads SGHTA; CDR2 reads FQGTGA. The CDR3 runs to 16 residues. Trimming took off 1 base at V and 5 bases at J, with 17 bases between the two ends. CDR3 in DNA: TGTGCCAGCAGCTTAATCGGTGGGGGGCTGGGAACTGAAGCTTTCTTT. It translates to CASSLIGGGLGTEAFF.

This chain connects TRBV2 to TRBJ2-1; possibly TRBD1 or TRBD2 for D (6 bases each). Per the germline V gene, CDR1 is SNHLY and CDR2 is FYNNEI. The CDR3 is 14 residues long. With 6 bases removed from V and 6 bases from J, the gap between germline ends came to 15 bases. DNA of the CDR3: TGTGCCAGCAGCAACAGGGTGGGGGGCAATGAGCAGTTCTTC. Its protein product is CASSNRVGGNEQFF. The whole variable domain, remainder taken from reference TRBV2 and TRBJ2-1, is EPEVTQTPSHQVTQMGQEVILRCVPISNHLYFYWYRQILGQKVEFLVSFYNNEISEKSEIFDDQFSVERPDGSNFTLKIRSTKLEDSAMYFCASSNRVGGNEQFFGPGTRLTVL.

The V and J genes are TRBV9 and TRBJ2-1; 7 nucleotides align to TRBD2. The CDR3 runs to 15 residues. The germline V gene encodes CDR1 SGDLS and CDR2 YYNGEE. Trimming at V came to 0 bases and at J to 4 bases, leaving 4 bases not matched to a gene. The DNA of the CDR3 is TGTGCCAGCAGCGTAGGGGGTAGCGGGTACAATGAGCAGTTCTTC. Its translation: CASSVGGSGYNEQFF.

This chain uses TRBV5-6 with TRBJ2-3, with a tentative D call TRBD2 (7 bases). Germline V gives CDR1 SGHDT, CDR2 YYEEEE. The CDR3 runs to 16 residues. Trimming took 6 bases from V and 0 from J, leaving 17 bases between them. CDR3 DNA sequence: TGTGCCAGCACCCCCCGGGGGGCACAGAGCACAGATACGCAGTATTTT. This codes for CASTPRGAQSTDTQYF.

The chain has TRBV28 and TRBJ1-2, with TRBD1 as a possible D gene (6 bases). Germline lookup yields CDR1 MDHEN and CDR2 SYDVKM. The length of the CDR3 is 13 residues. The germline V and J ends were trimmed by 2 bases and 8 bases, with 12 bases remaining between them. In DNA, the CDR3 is TGTGCCAGCAGTTTAGCAGGGGCGGTGGGCTACACCTTC. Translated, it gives CASSLAGAVGYTF.

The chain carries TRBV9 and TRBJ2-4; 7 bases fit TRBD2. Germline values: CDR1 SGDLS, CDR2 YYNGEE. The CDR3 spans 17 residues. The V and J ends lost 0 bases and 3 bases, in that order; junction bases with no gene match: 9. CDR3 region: CASSVAPGGSNKNIQYF. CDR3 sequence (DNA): TGTGCCAGCAGCGTAGCCCCTGGCGGGAGTAACAAAAACATTCAGTACTTC. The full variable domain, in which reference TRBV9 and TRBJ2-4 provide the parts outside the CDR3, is DSGVTQTPKHLITATGQRVTLRCSPRSGDLSVYWYQQSLDQGLQFLIQYYNGEERAKGNILERFSAQQFPDLHSELNLSSLELGDSALYFCASSVAPGGSNKNIQYFGAGTRLSVL.